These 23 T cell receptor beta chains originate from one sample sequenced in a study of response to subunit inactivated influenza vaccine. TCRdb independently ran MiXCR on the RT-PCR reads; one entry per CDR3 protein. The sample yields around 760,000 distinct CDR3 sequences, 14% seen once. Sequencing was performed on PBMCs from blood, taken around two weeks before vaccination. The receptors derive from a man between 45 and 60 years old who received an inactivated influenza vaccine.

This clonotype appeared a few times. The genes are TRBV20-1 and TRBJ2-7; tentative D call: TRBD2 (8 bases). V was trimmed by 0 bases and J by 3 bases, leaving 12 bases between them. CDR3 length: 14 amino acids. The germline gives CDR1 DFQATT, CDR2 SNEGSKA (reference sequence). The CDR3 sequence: CSARDSGTVYEQYF. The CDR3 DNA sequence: TGCAGTGCTAGAGATAGCGGGACAGTCTACGAGCAGTACTTC.

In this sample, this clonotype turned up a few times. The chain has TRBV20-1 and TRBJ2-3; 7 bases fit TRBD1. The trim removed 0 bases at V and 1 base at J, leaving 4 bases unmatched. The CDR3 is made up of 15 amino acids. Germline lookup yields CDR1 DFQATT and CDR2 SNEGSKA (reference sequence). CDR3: CSARDGDRGTDTQYF. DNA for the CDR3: TGCAGTGCTAGAGATGGGGACAGAGGCACAGATACGCAGTATTTT.

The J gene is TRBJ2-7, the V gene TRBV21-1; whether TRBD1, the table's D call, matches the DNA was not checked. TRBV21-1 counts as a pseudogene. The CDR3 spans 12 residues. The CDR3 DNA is TGTGCCAGCAGCAAAGTCGGGGGCGAGCAGTACTTC. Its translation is CASSKVGGEQYF.

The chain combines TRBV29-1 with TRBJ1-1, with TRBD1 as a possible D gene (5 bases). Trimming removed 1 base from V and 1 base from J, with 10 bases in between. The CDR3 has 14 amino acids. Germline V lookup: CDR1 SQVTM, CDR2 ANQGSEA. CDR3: CSVEVLGTNTEAFF. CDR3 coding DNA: TGCAGCGTTGAAGTCCTGGGGACGAACACTGAAGCTTTCTTT.

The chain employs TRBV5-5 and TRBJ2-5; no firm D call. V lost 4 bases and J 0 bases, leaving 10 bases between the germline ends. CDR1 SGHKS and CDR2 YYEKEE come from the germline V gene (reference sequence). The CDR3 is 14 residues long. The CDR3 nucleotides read TGTGCCAGCAGCACCCTACAGAACCAAGAGACCCAGTACTTC. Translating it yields CASSTLQNQETQYF.

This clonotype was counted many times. The DNA for the CDR3 is TGTGCCAGCAGTTTAGGGTGGAACTATGGCTACACCTTC. Protein sequence: CASSLGWNYGYTF. The chain carries TRBV27 and TRBJ1-2; D is unresolved. The V end was cut by 2 bases, the J end by 2 bases, with 6 bases between. The V gene's germline CDR1 is MNHEY and CDR2 SMNVEV (reference sequence). CDR3 length equals 13 residues.

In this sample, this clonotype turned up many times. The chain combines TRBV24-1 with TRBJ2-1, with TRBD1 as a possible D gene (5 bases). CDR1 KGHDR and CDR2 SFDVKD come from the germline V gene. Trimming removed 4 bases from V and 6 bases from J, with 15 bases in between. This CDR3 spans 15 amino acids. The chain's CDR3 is CATSDIGATVNEQFF. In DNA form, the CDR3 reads TGTGCCACCAGTGACATTGGGGCGACAGTCAATGAGCAGTTCTTC.

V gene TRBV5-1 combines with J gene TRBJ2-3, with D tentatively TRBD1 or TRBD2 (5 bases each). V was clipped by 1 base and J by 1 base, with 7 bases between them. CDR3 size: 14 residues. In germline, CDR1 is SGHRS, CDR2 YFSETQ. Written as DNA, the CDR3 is TGCGCCAGCAGCTTGATGGGGGGCACAGATACGCAGTATTTT. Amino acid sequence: CASSLMGGTDTQYF.

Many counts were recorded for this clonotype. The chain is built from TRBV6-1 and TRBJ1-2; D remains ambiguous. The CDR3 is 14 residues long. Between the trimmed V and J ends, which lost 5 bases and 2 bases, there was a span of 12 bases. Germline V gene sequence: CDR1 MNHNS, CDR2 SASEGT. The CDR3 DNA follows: TGTGCCAGCAGTCCCCACGGATCGAACTATGGCTACACCTTC. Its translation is CASSPHGSNYGYTF.

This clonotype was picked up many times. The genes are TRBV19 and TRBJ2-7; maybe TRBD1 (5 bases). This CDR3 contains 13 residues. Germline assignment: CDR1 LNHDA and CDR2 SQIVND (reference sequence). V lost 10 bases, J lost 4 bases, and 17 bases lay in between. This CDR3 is CATPQTEPYEQYF. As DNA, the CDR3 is TGTGCCACCCCCCAGACAGAGCCGTACGAGCAGTACTTC. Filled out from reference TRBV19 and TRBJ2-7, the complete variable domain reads DGGITQSPKYLFRKEGQNVTLSCEQNLNHDAMYWYRQDPGQGLRLIYYSQIVNDFQKGDIAEGYSVSREKKESFPLTVTSAQKNPTAFYLCATPQTEPYEQYFGPGTRLTVT.

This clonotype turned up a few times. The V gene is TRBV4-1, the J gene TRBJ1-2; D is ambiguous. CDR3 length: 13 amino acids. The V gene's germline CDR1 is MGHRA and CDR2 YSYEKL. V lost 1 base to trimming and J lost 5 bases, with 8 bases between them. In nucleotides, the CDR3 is TGCGCCAGCAGCCAAGTCGGTTCTTATGGCTACACCTTC. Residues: CASSQVGSYGYTF.

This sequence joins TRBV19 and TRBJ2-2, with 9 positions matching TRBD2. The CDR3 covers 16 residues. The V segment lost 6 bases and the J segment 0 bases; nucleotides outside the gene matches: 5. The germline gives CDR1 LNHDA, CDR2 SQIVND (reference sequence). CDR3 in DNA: TGTGCCAGTAGCGTAGCGGGAGCCGCGAACACCGGGGAGCTGTTTTTT. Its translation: CASSVAGAANTGELFF.

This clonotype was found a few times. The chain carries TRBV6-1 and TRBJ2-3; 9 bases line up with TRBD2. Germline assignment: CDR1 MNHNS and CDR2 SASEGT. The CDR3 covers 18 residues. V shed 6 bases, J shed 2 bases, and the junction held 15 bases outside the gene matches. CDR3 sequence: CASSEPLRLAENTDTQYF. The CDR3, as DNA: TGTGCCAGCAGCGAACCTCTTAGACTAGCGGAAAACACAGATACGCAGTATTTT.

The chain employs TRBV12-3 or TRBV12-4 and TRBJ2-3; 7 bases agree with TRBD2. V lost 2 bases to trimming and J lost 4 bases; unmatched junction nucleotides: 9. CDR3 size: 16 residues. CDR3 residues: CASSLRLAVIPDTQYF. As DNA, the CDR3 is TGTGCCAGCAGTTTACGCCTAGCGGTCATTCCAGATACGCAGTATTTT.

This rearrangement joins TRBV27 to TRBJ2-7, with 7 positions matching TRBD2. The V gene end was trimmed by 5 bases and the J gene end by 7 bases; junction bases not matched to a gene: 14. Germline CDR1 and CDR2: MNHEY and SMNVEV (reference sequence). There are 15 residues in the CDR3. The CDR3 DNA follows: TGTGCCAGCAGTCCACCTTGGGGAGGGCCGTGGGAGCAGTACTTC. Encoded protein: CASSPPWGGPWEQYF.

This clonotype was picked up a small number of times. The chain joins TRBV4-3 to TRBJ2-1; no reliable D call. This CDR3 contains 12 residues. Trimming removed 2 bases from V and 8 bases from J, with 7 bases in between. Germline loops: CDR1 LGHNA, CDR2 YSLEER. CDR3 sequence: CASSQTGYEQFF. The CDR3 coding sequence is TGCGCCAGCAGCCAAACTGGGTATGAGCAGTTCTTC.

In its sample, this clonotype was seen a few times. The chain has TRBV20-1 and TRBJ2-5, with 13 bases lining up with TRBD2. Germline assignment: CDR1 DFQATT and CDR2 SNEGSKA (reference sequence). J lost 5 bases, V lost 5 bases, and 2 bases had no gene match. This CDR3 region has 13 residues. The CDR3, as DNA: TGCAGTGCTGGACTAGCGGGAGACGAGACCCAGTACTTC. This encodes CSAGLAGDETQYF.

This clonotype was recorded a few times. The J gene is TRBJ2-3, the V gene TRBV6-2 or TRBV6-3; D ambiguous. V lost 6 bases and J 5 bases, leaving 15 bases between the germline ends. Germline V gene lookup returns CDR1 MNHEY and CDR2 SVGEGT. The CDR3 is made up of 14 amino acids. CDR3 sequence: CASSPALVGDTQYF. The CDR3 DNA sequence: TGTGCCAGCAGCCCGGCTCTAGTGGGAGATACGCAGTATTTT.

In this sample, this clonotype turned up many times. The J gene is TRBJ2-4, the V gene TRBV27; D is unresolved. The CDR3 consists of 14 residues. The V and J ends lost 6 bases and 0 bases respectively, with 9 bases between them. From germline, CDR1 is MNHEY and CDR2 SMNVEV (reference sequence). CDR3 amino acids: CASSFSGAKNIQYF. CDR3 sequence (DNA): TGTGCCAGCAGCTTTAGTGGAGCCAAAAACATTCAGTACTTC.

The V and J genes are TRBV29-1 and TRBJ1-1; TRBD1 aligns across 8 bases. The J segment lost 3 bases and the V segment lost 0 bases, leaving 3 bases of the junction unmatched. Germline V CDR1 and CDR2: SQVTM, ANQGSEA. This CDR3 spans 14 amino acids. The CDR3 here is CSVEDQGAYTEAFF. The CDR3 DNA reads TGCAGCGTTGAAGATCAGGGGGCTTACACTGAAGCTTTCTTT.

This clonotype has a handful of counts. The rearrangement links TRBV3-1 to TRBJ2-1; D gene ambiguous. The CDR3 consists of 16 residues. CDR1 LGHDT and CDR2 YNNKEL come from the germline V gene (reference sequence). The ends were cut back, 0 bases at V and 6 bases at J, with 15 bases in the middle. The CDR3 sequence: CASSQEITLRVNEQFF. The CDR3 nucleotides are TGTGCCAGCAGCCAAGAGATCACTCTGAGAGTCAATGAGCAGTTCTTC.

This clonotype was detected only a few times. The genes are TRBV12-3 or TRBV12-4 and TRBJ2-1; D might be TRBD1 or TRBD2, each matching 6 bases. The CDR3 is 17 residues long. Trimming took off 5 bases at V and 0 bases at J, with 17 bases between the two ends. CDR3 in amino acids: CASSPSVADSSYNEQFF. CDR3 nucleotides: TGTGCCAGCAGTCCAAGTGTAGCGGACAGCTCCTACAATGAGCAGTTCTTC.

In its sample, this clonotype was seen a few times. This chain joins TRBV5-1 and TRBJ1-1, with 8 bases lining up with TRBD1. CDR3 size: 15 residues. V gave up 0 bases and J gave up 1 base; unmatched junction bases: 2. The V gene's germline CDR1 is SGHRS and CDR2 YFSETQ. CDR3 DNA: TGCGCCAGCAGCTTGGTTGGACAGGGGAACACTGAAGCTTTCTTT. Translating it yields CASSLVGQGNTEAFF.